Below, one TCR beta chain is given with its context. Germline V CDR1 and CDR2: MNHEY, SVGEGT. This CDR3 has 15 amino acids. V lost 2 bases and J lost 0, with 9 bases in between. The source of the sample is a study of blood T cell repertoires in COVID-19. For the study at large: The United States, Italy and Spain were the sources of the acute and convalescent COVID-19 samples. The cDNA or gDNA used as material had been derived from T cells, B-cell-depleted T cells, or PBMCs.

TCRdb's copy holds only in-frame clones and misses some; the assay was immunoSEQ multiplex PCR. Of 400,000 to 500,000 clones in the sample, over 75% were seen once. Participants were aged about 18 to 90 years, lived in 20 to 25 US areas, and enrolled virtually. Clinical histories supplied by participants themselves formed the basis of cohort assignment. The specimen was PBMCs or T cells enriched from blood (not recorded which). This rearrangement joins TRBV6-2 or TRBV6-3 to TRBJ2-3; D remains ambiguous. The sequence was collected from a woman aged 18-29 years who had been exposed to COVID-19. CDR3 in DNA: TGTGCCAGCAGTTACATGGCCTCTAGCACAGATACGCAGTATTTT. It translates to CASSYMASSTDTQYF.